The clone carrying this TCR beta chain turned up a few times. Its antigen is not identified. The data were obtained in a study of beta chain features in type 1 diabetes. Study outcomes and limitations: These data did not resolve whether HLA type affects TCRB rearrangement. For patients and controls alike, PCR might favor shorter templates to the same degree.

Germline V lookup: CDR1 SGHDN, CDR2 FVKESK. V was clipped by 5 bases and J by 0 bases, with 12 bases between them. This CDR3 contains 15 residues. The authors reverse transcribed all of the isolated RNA, so sequencing captured expressed TCRB transcripts. The repertoire was sequenced with immunoSEQ multiplex PCR; TCRdb's copy has only in-frame clones and lacks some. In the table there are 130,000 to 150,000 clones, roughly a tenth of which are singletons. Each donor gave one heparinised blood draw averaging roughly 100 mL. It was via CD45RO/CCR7/CD25/CD127/CD95/CD27 that CD4+ naive, central memory, regulatory and stem cell-like memory cells were sorted.

The material sequenced was naive CD4+ T cells from blood. This chain connects TRBV14 to TRBJ2-3; no definite D call. The clonotype comes from a young man in good health. CDR3 sequence (DNA): TGTGCCAGCAGCTTCAATACATATAGCACAGATACGCAGTATTTT. It encodes CASSFNTYSTDTQYF.